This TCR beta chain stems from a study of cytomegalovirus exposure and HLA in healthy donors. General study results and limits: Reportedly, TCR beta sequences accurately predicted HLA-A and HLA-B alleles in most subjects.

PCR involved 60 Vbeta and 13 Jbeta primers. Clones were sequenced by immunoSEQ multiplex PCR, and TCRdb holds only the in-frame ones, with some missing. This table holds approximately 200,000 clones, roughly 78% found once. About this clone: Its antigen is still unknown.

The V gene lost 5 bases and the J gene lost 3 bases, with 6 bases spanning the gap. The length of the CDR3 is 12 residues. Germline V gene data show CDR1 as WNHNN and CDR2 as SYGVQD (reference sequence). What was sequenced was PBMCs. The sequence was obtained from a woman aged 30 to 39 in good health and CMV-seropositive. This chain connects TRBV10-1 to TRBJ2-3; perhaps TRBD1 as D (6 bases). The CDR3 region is CASSTGTDTQYF. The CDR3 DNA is TGCGCCAGCAGTACAGGGACAGATACGCAGTATTTT.